This T cell receptor (beta chain) was profiled in a study of blood T cell repertoires in COVID-19. On the study more broadly: Donors in the United States, Italy and Spain gave samples during acute or convalescent COVID-19. T cells, B-cell-depleted T cells, or PBMCs supplied cDNA or gDNA.

Method: immunoSEQ multiplex PCR; TCRdb's copy keeps in-frame clones and lacks some. This table has around 30,000 clones, more than 60% appearing once. The sequence derives from a woman in her 70s with active or convalescent COVID-19. The sequenced sample was peripheral blood.

The CDR3 coding sequence is TGTGCCTGGCGGCCCAGACTAGCGTTCAAAACGAACACCGGGGAGCTGTTTTTT. This translates into CAWRPRLAFKTNTGELFF. This chain links TRBV30 with TRBJ2-2; 8 nucleotides agree with TRBD2. With V trimmed by 5 bases and J by 0 bases, 14 bases remained unmatched. The germline CDR1 and CDR2 sequences are GTSNPN and SVGIG (reference sequence). The CDR3 length is 18 residues.